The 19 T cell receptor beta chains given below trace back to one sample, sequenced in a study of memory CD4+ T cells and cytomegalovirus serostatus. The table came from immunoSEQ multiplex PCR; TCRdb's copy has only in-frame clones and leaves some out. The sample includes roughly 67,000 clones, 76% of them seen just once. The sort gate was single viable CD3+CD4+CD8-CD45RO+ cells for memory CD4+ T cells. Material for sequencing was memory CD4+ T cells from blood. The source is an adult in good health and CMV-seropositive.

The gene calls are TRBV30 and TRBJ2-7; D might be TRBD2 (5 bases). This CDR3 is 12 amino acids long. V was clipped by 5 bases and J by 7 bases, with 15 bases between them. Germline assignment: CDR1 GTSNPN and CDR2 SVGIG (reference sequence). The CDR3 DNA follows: TGTGCCTGGGTGGACTTCGAGGGAGAGCAGTACTTC. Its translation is CAWVDFEGEQYF.

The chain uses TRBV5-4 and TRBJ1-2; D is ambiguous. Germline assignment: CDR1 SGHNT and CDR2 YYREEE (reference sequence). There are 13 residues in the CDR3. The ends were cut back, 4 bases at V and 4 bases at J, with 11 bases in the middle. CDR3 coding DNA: TGTGCCAGCAGCCCGGACGGAGTCTATGGCTACACCTTC. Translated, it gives CASSPDGVYGYTF.

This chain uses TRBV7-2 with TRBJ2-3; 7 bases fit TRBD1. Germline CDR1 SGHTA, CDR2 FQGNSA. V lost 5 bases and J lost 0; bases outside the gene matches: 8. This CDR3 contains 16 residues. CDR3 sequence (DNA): TGTGCCAGCAGCCCCACCGGGACAGTTAGCACAGATACGCAGTATTTT. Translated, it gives CASSPTGTVSTDTQYF.

The DNA for the CDR3 is TGCGCCAGCAGTGAGATGGGGCAAGAGACCCAGTACTTC. It codes for CASSEMGQETQYF. The genes are TRBV10-2 and TRBJ2-5; no firm D call. V was cut by 2 bases and J by 2 bases, with 6 bases left in between. Germline V gene data show CDR1 as WSHSY and CDR2 as SAAADI. This CDR3 is 13 amino acids long.

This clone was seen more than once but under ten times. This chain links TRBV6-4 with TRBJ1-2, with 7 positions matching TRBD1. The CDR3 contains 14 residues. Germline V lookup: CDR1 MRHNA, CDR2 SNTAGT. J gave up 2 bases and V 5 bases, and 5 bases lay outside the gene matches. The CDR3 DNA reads TGTGCCAGCAGTCGGGAGACAGGGAACTATGGCTACACCTTC. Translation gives CASSRETGNYGYTF.

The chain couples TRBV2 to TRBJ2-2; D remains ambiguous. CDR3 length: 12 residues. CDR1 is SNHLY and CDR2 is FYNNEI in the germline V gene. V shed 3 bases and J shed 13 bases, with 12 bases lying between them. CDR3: CASSEVLGWLFF. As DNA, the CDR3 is TGTGCCAGCAGTGAGGTTCTGGGGTGGCTGTTTTTT.

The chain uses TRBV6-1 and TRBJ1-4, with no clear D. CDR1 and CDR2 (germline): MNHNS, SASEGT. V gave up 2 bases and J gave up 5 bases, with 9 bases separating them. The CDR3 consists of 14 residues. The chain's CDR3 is CASSEIYSNEKLFF. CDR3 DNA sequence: TGTGCCAGCAGTGAAATCTACTCCAATGAAAAACTGTTTTTT.

Here the CDR3 reads CSADGQGVVRGAYNEQFF. The CDR3 DNA reads as TGCAGCGCCGACGGACAGGGGGTGGTTCGGGGGGCCTACAATGAGCAGTTCTTC. This chain connects TRBV29-1 to TRBJ2-1; 10 nucleotides align to TRBD1. Germline trimming cut 7 bases from V and 2 bases from J; bases unmatched to any gene: 17. Looked up from germline, CDR1 is SQVTM and CDR2 is ANQGSEA. This CDR3 contains 18 residues.

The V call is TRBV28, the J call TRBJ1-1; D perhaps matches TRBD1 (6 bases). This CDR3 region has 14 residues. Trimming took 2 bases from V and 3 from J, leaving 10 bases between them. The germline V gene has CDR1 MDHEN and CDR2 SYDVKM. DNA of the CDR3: TGTGCCAGCAGTTTAGGGGGGCCGGACACTGAAGCTTTCTTT. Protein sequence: CASSLGGPDTEAFF.

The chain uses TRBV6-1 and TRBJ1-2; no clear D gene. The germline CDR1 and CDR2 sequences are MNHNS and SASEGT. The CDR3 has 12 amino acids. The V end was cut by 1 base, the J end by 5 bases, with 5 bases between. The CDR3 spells CASSEGWYGYTF. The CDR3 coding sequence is TGTGCCAGCAGTGAAGGTTGGTATGGCTACACCTTC.

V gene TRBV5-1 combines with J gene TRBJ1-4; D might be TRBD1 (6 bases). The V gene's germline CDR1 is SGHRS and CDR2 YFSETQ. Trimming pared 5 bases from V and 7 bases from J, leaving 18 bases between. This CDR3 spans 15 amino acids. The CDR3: CASSRGQTLREKLFF. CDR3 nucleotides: TGCGCCAGCAGTCGTGGACAGACCCTTCGTGAAAAACTGTTTTTT. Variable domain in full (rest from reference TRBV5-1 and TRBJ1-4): KAGVTQTPRYLIKTRGQQVTLSCSPISGHRSVSWYQQTPGQGLQFLFEYFSETQRNKGNFPGRFSGRQFSNSRSEMNVSTLELGDSALYLCASSRGQTLREKLFFGSGTQLSVL.

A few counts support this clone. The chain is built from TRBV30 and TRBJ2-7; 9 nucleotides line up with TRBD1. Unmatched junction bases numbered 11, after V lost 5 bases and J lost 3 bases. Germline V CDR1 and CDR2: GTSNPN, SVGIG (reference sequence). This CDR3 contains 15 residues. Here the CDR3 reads CAWQYDRGGGYEQYF. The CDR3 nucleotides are TGTGCCTGGCAATACGACAGGGGGGGCGGCTACGAGCAGTACTTC. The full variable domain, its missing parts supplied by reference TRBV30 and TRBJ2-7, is SQTIHQWPATLVQPVGSPLSLECTVEGTSNPNLYWYRQAAGRGLQLLFYSVGIGQISSEVPQNLSASRPQDRQFILSSKKLLLSDSGFYLCAWQYDRGGGYEQYFGPGTRLTVT.

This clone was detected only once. CDR3 protein: CASSLRTEPSYEQYF. The CDR3 nucleotides are TGCGCCAGCAGCTTGAGGACAGAGCCATCCTACGAGCAGTACTTC. J is TRBJ2-7 and V is TRBV5-1, with D maybe TRBD1 (6 bases). Deletions cut 1 base from V and 1 base from J, with 12 bases between. The germline gives CDR1 SGHRS, CDR2 YFSETQ. This CDR3 is built from 15 residues.

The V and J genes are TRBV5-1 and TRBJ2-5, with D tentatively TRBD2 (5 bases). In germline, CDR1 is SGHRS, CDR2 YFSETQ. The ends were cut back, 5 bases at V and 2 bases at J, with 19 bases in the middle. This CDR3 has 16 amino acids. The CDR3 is CASSSEPAAEQETQYF. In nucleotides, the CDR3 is TGCGCCAGCAGTTCTGAGCCAGCGGCAGAGCAAGAGACCCAGTACTTC.

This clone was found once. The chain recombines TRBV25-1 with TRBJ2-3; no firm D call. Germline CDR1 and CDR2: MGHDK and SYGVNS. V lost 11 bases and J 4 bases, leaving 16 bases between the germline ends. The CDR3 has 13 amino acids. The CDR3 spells CAGSGPAADTQYF. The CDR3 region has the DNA TGTGCCGGCTCCGGGCCGGCCGCAGATACGCAGTATTTT.

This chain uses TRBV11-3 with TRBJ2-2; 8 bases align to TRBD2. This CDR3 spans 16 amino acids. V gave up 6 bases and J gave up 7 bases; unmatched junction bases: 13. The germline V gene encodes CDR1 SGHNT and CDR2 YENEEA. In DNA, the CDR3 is TGTGCCAGCAGTGATGCCGCCAGCGGGAGTGGCGGGGAGCTGTTTTTT. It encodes CASSDAASGSGGELFF.

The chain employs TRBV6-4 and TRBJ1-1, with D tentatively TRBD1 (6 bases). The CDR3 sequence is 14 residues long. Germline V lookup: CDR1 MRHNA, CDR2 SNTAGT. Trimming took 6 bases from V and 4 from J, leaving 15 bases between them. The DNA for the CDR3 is TGTGCCAGCAGCGCGTCACAGGGAAGCACTGAAGCTTTCTTT. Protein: CASSASQGSTEAFF.

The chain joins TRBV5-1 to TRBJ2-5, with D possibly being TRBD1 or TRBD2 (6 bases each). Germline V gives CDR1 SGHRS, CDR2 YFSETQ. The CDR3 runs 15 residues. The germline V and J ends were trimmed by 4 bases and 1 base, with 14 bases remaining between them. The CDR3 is CASSLGGSSQETQYF. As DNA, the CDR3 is TGCGCCAGCAGCCTGGGGGGCTCGTCCCAAGAGACCCAGTACTTC.

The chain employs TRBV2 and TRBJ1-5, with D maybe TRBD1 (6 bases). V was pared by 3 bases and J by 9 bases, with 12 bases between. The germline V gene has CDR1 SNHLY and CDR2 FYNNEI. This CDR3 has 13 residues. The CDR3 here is CASSDGGRRPQHF. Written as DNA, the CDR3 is TGTGCCAGCAGTGATGGGGGGCGTCGGCCCCAGCATTTT.